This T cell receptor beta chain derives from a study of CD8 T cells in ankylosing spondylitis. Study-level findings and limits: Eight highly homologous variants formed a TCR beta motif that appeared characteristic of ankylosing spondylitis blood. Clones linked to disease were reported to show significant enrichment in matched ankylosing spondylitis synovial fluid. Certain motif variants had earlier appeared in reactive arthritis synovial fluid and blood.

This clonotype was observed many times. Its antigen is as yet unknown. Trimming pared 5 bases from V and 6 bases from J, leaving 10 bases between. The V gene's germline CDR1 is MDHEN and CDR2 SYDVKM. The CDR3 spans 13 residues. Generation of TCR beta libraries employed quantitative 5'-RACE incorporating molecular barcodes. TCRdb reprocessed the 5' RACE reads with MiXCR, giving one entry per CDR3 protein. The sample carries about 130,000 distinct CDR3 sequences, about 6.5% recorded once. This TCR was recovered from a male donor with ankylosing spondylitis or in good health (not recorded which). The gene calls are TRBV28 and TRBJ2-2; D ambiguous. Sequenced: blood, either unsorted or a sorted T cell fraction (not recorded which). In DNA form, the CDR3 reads TGTGCCAGCAGTACCCGTCGTCCCGGGGAGCTGTTTTTT. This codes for CASSTRRPGELFF.